Each of the 22 T cell receptor beta chains below was sequenced from the same sample in a study of T cell repertoires in cytomegalovirus infection. TCRdb itself ran the reads through MiXCR, one entry per CDR3 protein. The table has approximately 300,000 distinct CDR3 sequences, approximately 32% seen once; the top ten hold around 18%. These receptors have no known antigen. Here the sequenced sample was cultured PBMCs, taken from culture after CMV antigen stimulation. Every receptor here comes from a human donor in good health (CMV status not recorded). Some clones in this sample may be carry-over from other donors' samples.

This clonotype has more than one count but fewer than ten. This chain connects TRBV20-1 to TRBJ1-5; 9 nucleotides agree with TRBD1. Losses at the gene ends were 6 bases for V and 2 bases for J; bases not matched to a gene: 8. The CDR3 is 15 residues long. Germline CDR1 reads DFQATT; CDR2 reads SNEGSKA (reference sequence). CDR3 DNA sequence: TGCAGTGCCCTCGGACAGGGGCCCCGCAATCAGCCCCAGCATTTT. Its protein product is CSALGQGPRNQPQHF.

The gene calls are TRBV11-2 and TRBJ1-1; 7 nucleotides line up with TRBD1. V shed 2 bases, J shed 3 bases, and the junction held 3 bases outside the gene matches. Germline-derived CDR1 and CDR2 are SGHAT and FQNNGV. CDR3 length: 14 residues. The CDR3 DNA reads as TGTGCCAGCAGCTTAAGCCAGGGGGACACTGAAGCTTTCTTT. Protein: CASSLSQGDTEAFF.

V and J are TRBV28 and TRBJ1-2; maybe TRBD1 (5 bases). V was pared by 8 bases and J by 5 bases, with 9 bases between. The CDR3 spans 11 residues. The V gene's germline CDR1 is MDHEN and CDR2 SYDVKM. In DNA form, the CDR3 reads TGTGCCAGCGCTCGACAGTATGGCTACACCTTC. Protein sequence: CASARQYGYTF.

The chain employs TRBV4-1 and TRBJ1-2; D call uncertain. V lost 3 bases and J lost 5, with 7 bases in between. CDR3 length: 12 residues. Germline V gene data show CDR1 as MGHRA and CDR2 as YSYEKL. CDR3 sequence: CASSHRVYGYTF. In DNA, the CDR3 is TGCGCCAGCAGCCATCGGGTGTATGGCTACACCTTC.

This clonotype has a handful of counts. The chain employs TRBV19 and TRBJ1-2; D is unclear. V was pared by 5 bases and J by 0 bases, with 7 bases between. Germline CDR1 LNHDA, CDR2 SQIVND (reference sequence). The CDR3 consists of 13 residues. CDR3 protein: CASSPRPNYGYTF. CDR3 DNA sequence: TGTGCCAGTAGTCCCAGACCTAACTATGGCTACACCTTC.

Turning to this clonotype: Germline is not matched at one junction end, which may reflect a read error. The chain carries TRBV27 and TRBJ2-1; TRBD1 matches 7 bases. This CDR3 comprises 13 residues. The germline CDR1 and CDR2 sequences are MNHEY and SMNVEV (reference sequence). The CDR3 is CASSEIGDSSVVF. CDR3 DNA sequence: TGTGCCAGCAGTGAGATCGGGGACAGCTCTGTGGTCTTC.

This clonotype was detected only a few times. V gene TRBV11-2 combines with J gene TRBJ1-5, with a tentative D call TRBD1 (5 bases). Germline CDR1 reads SGHAT; CDR2 reads FQNNGV. This CDR3 comprises 15 residues. V was cut by 0 bases and J by 4 bases, with 10 bases left in between. The CDR3 nucleotides are TGTGCCAGCAGCTTAGAGGGACTGCTTAATCAGCCCCAGCATTTT. It codes for CASSLEGLLNQPQHF. The variable domain in full, completed from reference TRBV11-2 and TRBJ1-5, reads EAGVAQSPRYKIIEKRQSVAFWCNPISGHATLYWYQQILGQGPKLLIQFQNNGVVDDSQLPKDRFSAERLKGVDSTLKIQPAKLEDSAVYLCASSLEGLLNQPQHFGDGTRLSIL.

The gene calls are TRBV28 and TRBJ2-7; possibly TRBD2 for D (6 bases). There are 16 residues in the CDR3. In germline, CDR1 is MDHEN, CDR2 SYDVKM. Trimming cost V 3 bases and J 0 bases, with 15 bases left between them. For the CDR3, the DNA is TGTGCCAGCAGTTTGAGCGGTAGCGGAGGCTCCTACGAGCAGTACTTC. The encoded protein is CASSLSGSGGSYEQYF.

This rearrangement joins TRBV15 to TRBJ2-5; no firm D call. Trimming cost V 3 bases and J 4 bases, with 15 bases left between them. CDR3 size: 15 residues. CDR1 LNHNV and CDR2 YYDKDF come from the germline V gene (reference sequence). The CDR3 DNA follows: TGTGCCACCAGCAGCTCTAGACTGTCCGGAGAGACCCAGTACTTC. Encoded protein: CATSSSRLSGETQYF.

This clonotype was picked up many times. The rearrangement uses TRBV12-3 or TRBV12-4 and TRBJ1-5; D may be TRBD1 (6 bases). The CDR3 is 22 amino acids. V lost 5 bases to trimming and J lost 3 bases, with 35 bases between them. The CDR3 DNA reads as TGTGCCAGCAGTCTAAACCCTCCTCTCGAGACTTTACAGGGTCGGGACAATCAGCCCCAGCATTTT. Protein product: CASSLNPPLETLQGRDNQPQHF.

In this sample, this clonotype turned up a few times. This chain uses TRBV18 with TRBJ2-4, with D maybe TRBD1 (5 bases). Trimming removed 2 bases at V and 5 bases at J, with 10 bases between. CDR3 length equals 14 residues. Germline CDR1 and CDR2: KGHSH and LQKENI. The CDR3 reads CASSPAGQENIQYF. The CDR3 bases are TGTGCCAGCTCACCAGCAGGGCAGGAAAACATTCAGTACTTC.

Only one count was recorded for this clonotype. The rearrangement uses TRBV29-1 and TRBJ2-1; unclear D gene. V was shortened by 7 bases and J by 0 bases, with 22 bases between the two germline ends. CDR1 and CDR2 (germline): SQVTM, ANQGSEA. CDR3 length equals 17 residues. The CDR3 nucleotides are TGCAGCGCCCTACTGACACCTCTTTCGAGCTCCTACAATGAGCAGTTCTTC. It encodes CSALLTPLSSSYNEQFF.

The gene calls are TRBV12-5 and TRBJ2-1; 11 bases map to TRBD2. After removal of 5 bases from V and 0 bases from J, the junction contained 9 bases not matched to a gene. CDR3 length: 18 residues. Per the germline V gene, CDR1 is LGHNT and CDR2 is FRNRAP. CDR3 protein: CASGPWGLAGGSYNEQFF. CDR3 DNA sequence: TGTGCTAGTGGTCCCTGGGGCCTAGCGGGAGGCTCCTACAATGAGCAGTTCTTC. Looking up the rest from reference TRBV12-5 and TRBJ2-1 gives the full variable domain: DARVTQTPRHKVTEMGQEVTMRCQPILGHNTVFWYRQTMMQGLELLAYFRNRAPLDDSGMPKDRFSAEMPDATLATLKIQPSEPRDSAVYFCASGPWGLAGGSYNEQFFGPGTRLTVL.

At least ten counts were recorded for this clonotype. The rearrangement joins TRBV2 to TRBJ1-6, with 7 bases lining up with TRBD1. This CDR3 spans 15 amino acids. Germline CDR1 is SNHLY and CDR2 is FYNNEI. V dropped 6 bases and J dropped 5; count of bases not matched to a gene: 7. CDR3 sequence (DNA): TGTGCCAGCAGACCTACGGGACAGAATAATTCACCCCTCCACTTT. It yields the protein CASRPTGQNNSPLHF.

This clonotype came up many times. This chain uses TRBV7-6 with TRBJ2-3, with TRBD1 as a possible D gene (6 bases). This CDR3 has 15 residues. Germline CDR1 is SGHVS and CDR2 is FNYEAQ. V gave up 0 bases and J gave up 5 bases, with 12 bases separating them. This CDR3 is CASSLAGGQRDTQYF. The DNA of the CDR3 is TGTGCCAGCAGCTTAGCGGGTGGACAGAGAGATACGCAGTATTTT.

The chain recombines TRBV12-3 or TRBV12-4 with TRBJ2-6; D might be TRBD1 (6 bases). V lost 2 bases and J 0 bases, leaving 14 bases between the germline ends. The CDR3 consists of 18 residues. CDR3 sequence: CASSLRTGSFSGANVLTF. The CDR3 nucleotides read TGTGCCAGCAGTTTAAGAACAGGGTCTTTCTCTGGGGCCAACGTCCTGACTTTC.

CDR3 in DNA: TGTGCCACCAGCAGAGACGCGACCGGGACTAGCGGGGAACTCCAAGAGACCCAGTACTTC. Translation gives CATSRDATGTSGELQETQYF. V gene TRBV15 combines with J gene TRBJ2-5; 13 nucleotides align to TRBD2. CDR3 size: 20 residues. Trimming at V came to 0 bases and at J to 1 base, leaving 11 bases not matched to a gene. CDR1 and CDR2 (germline): LNHNV, YYDKDF (reference sequence).

V is TRBV11-1 and J is TRBJ2-2; tentative D call: TRBD2 (6 bases). CDR1 and CDR2 from the germline V gene are SGHAT and FQDESV (reference sequence). V lost 5 bases to trimming and J lost 1 base, with 14 bases between them. The CDR3 length is 16 residues. CDR3 DNA: TGTGCCAGCAGCCCCCGAAGTAGCGGGAACACCGGGGAGCTGTTTTTT. As protein: CASSPRSSGNTGELFF.

This clonotype appeared a few times. The V and J genes are TRBV6-6 and TRBJ2-7; the match to TRBD1 covers 8 bases. The V and J ends lost 0 bases and 5 bases, in that order; junction bases with no gene match: 6. The CDR3 has 15 residues. Germline CDR1 is MNHNY and CDR2 is SVGAGI (reference sequence). Here the CDR3 DNA reads TGTGCCAGCAGTTACTCGAGGCACAGGGGGGACGAGCAGTACTTC. Its protein is CASSYSRHRGDEQYF.

This clonotype occurred a few times. The chain links TRBV5-1 to TRBJ2-2; unclear D gene. Germline V gives CDR1 SGHRS, CDR2 YFSETQ. V lost 5 bases to trimming and J lost 6 bases, with 11 bases between them. The CDR3 runs to 13 residues. The CDR3 region is CASRVNNPGELFF. CDR3 nucleotides: TGCGCCAGCAGGGTGAACAACCCCGGGGAGCTGTTTTTT.

This clonotype was observed at least ten times. The chain employs TRBV7-8 and TRBJ2-7; TRBD2 is a possible D gene (6 bases). The CDR3 runs 15 residues. Germline CDR1 reads SGHVS; CDR2 reads FQNEAQ. V was cut by 5 bases and J by 0 bases, with 14 bases left in between. CDR3 in DNA: TGTGCCAGCAGCGGCCCGGGACTCTCCTCCTACGAGCAGTACTTC. This gives the protein CASSGPGLSSYEQYF.

This clonotype was found a few times. The chain combines TRBV7-2 with TRBJ2-7; TRBD2 aligns across 10 bases. Germline CDR1 reads SGHTA; CDR2 reads FQGNSA. The ends lost 5 bases at V and 1 base at J; junction bases unmatched: 5. The length of the CDR3 is 15 residues. The CDR3 DNA reads as TGTGCCAGCAGCGTTTGGACTAGCGGTTCCTACGAGCAGTACTTC. It yields the protein CASSVWTSGSYEQYF.